This T cell receptor (beta chain) was observed in a study of Ad26.COV2.S vaccination and SARS-CoV-2 variants. Treatment indicated: roughly 19 received Ad26.COV2.S at low or high dose, single or two shots; 5 received placebo; per-sample allocation not given. Sampling was done on day 63 after the first vaccine or placebo injection. Germline CDR1 is LGHNA and CDR2 is YNFKEQ. V was cut by 0 bases and J by 2 bases, with 10 bases left in between. The CDR3 covers 16 residues. Only in-frame clones appear in the TCRdb table, and some are missing; sequencing was by immunoSEQ multiplex PCR. The table has 440,000 or so clones, roughly 87% seen once.

The TCR comes from a person aged 18-60 years who received the Ad26.COV2.S COVID-19 vaccine or a placebo. The chain recombines TRBV4-2 with TRBJ2-2; D remains ambiguous. The source was peripheral blood, collected in a trial of Ad26.COV2.S vaccine versus placebo. The CDR3 loop is CASSQDRRRNTGELFF. CDR3 sequence (DNA): TGTGCCAGCAGCCAAGATCGGCGCAGAAACACCGGGGAGCTGTTTTTT.